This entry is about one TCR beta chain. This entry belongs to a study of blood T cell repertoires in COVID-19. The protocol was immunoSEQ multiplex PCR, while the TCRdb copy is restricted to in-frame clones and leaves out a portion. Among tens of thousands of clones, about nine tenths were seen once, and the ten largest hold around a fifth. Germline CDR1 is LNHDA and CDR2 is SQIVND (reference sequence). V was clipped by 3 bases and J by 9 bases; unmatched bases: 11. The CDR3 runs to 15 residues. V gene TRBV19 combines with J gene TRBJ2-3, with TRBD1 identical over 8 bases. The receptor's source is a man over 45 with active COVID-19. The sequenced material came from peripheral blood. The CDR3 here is CASSMDRVAGETQYF. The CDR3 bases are TGTGCCAGTAGTATGGACAGGGTCGCGGGCGAGACGCAGTATTTT.